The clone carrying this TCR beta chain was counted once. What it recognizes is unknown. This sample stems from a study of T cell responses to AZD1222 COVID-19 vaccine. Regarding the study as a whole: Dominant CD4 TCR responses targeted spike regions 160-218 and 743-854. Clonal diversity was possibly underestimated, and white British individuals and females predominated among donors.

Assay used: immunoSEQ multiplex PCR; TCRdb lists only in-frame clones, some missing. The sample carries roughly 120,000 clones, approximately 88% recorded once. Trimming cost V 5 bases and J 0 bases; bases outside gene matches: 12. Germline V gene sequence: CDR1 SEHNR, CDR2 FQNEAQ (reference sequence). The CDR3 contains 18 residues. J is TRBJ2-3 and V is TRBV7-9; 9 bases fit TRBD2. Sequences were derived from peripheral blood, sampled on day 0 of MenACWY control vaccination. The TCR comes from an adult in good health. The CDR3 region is CASSLIAGDLTSTDTQYF. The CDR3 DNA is TGTGCCAGCAGCCTTATAGCGGGGGACCTCACTAGCACAGATACGCAGTATTTT.